A single T cell receptor beta chain is shown here with its context. Its antigen is unknown. The data stem from a study of shared clonotypes between healthy human individuals. Study-level findings and limits: Naive subsets generally exceeded memory subsets in estimated richness.

The assay was immunoSEQ multiplex PCR, and TCRdb's table has in-frame clones only and misses some. Of a few hundred thousand clones in the sample, roughly 70% were seen once. The CDR3 is made up of 13 amino acids. The germline V gene encodes CDR1 SGDLS and CDR2 YYNGEE. Trimming took 7 bases from V and 3 from J, leaving 13 bases between them. The TCR sequence derives from a young man in good health. The chain couples TRBV9 to TRBJ1-2; no clear D. Input material: memory CD4+ T cells sorted from blood. The subset was: CD45RA-negative fraction. The CDR3: CASLGGIHYGYTF. The CDR3 DNA is TGTGCCAGCCTCGGCGGAATACACTATGGCTACACCTTC.